The T cell receptor (beta chain) described here comes from a study of naive and memory T cell subsets listed by TCRdb under 2017. With regard to the full study: The figure summarizing the skin biopsy and whole blood samples listed roughly ten blood donors, 7 tuberculin skin test biopsies and 3 saline control biopsies. PCR2 was typically performed as a SYBR Green qPCR that was stopped at a set threshold, although end-point PCR (roughly 6 cycles) could be used instead for low-input samples. Overall study outcomes, separate from this receptor: The RNA-based method was acknowledged as potentially sensitive to TCR transcript changes with T cell activation and differentiation.

This clonotype was observed a few times. This clone's antigen is unknown. There are no base qualities to consult, and no much larger clone falls within one base. The germline V gene (reference sequence) gives CDR1 as MNHNY and CDR2 as SVGAGI. V drops 7 bases and J drops 9 bases, leaving 10 bases in between. Reading from cysteine to phenylalanine, the CDR3 counts 12 amino acids. Just the 36-base CDR3 DNA is kept, in frame starting at base 1. Receptor amplification or capture employed 5' RACE. The ligated cDNA was amplified in four rounds of PCR with nested alpha and beta constant region primers together with the SP2 primer. TCR RNA was reverse transcribed with SuperScript IV using alpha and beta constant region primers for the blood and skin samples. Using T4 RNA ligase 1, an oligonucleotide carrying both the Illumina SP2 primer and a UMI was ligated onto the 3' end of the cDNA. To prevent hairpin formation, the 12-nucleotide UMI was made up of two random hexamers with an eight-base spacer between them. From the second PCR onward, the TCR alpha and beta chain libraries were handled separately, and dual indexing was used for multiplexing. After pooling, the indexed libraries were analyzed by capillary electrophoresis and sequenced on either an Illumina MiSeq or NextSeq. PhiX DNA at roughly 5-7.5% was spiked into libraries to increase base diversity and improve cluster recognition. In the original analysis: Demultiplexor extracted UMIs from read 2, combined them with read 1 TCR sequence, and split reads by sample indices. Decombinator identified V and J genes and V-J junctions, assigning each TCR a five-part identifier including V and J deletions. Collapsinator used UMIs to correct sequencing errors and PCR amplification heterogeneity, producing a UMI-based abundance for each TCR. CDR3Translator converted identifiers to nucleotide sequence, translated to amino acids, and extracted CDR3 regions using terminal motifs. Error-corrected counts of alpha and beta TCRs from blood and skin were compared after being normalized to the amount of input RNA. TCRdb took the public reads, trimmed them with fastp at Q25, ran MiXCR for clone calling and kept in-frame beta chains. Duplicate CDR3 protein sequences are folded into a single record with the most common DNA and genes. The V and J calls were not made by the authors but by TCRdb's processing. This sample has about 32,000 distinct CDR3 sequences in its table, and around 15% of those were observed once. The ten largest make up 2% to 3% of the sample.

Using 3' ligation of a UMI-containing oligonucleotide to TCR cDNA, the study laid out a robust and sensitive protocol to amplify, sequence and analyze TCRs. For whole blood analysis, approximately 2.5 ml of peripheral blood was collected from healthy adult volunteers into Tempus tubes, and RNA was extracted following the manufacturer's instructions. Total RNA was treated with RQ1 DNase, without cell sorting, prior to reverse transcription, with an input of about 1 to 1,100 ng being targeted. Libraries were prepared from skin biopsies and whole blood to test how robust the pipeline was in samples where T cells are a minority population.

The rearranged segments are TRBV6-6 and TRBJ1-6; TRBD1 might be the D gene, on 5 matching bases. The clonotype originates from a female donor in good health. The nucleotide sequence is TGTGCCAGCAAGGGGTCAGTTTCACCCCTCCACTTT. This codes for CASKGSVSPLHF.